Reported below is one T cell receptor (beta chain). Its antigen is still unknown. Only in-frame clones appear in the TCRdb table, and some are missing; sequencing was by immunoSEQ multiplex PCR. The sample lists fewer than 20,000 clones; roughly 79% were seen once. Germline V gives CDR1 MNHEY, CDR2 SVGAGI. Trimming took off 5 bases at V and 6 bases at J, with 13 bases between the two ends. The CDR3 extends over 13 amino acids. Autoimmune disease history or systemic immunosuppression excluded patients. Peripheral blood came from all dose cohorts at three timepoints. The data were taken from a study of OX40 agonist ivuxolimab in advanced cancers. General study findings and limits: Both CD4+ and CD8+ T cell populations in blood had undergone clonal expansion by week 6 at 0.1 to 3.0 mg/kg.

This receptor was obtained from an adult with an advanced solid tumor such as melanoma, head and neck, liver or kidney cancer. The V and J genes are TRBV6-5 and TRBJ1-2; D not resolved. Sequences were derived from CD4+ or CD8+ T cells sorted from blood, sampled in a trial of the OX40 agonist ivuxolimab. In DNA, the CDR3 is TGTGCCAGCAGTACACGGGGATGGGATGGCTACACCTTC. Its translation: CASSTRGWDGYTF.